The 7 T cell receptor beta chains below were found in one sample sequenced in a study of T-cell reconstitution after alpha-beta-depleted transplantation in children (dated by TCRdb to between 2015 and 2016). The treatment or condition label corresponds to: allogeneic hematopoietic cell transplantation with graft depleted of TCRalphabeta T cells and CD19 B cells. The method was PCR. Sequencer: Illumina HiSeq 2500. To normalize quantification of the TCRbeta repertoire, the TCR libraries were built with molecular barcoding that relied on unique molecular identifiers. TCRdb's own reprocessing of the public reads used fastp at Q25 and MiXCR and kept productive beta chains. Each CDR3 protein appears once, grouped with its most common genes and DNA. This sample is represented by about 980,000 distinct CDR3 sequences; about 26% of them were singletons. Roughly 31% of the sample is taken by the ten largest.

The specimen comprised PBMCs, mostly from graft donor cells, sampled 360 days after TCRalphabeta/CD19-depleted stem cell transplant. The receptors originated from a boy younger than two who had a stem cell transplant for SCID, so the T cells may come from the graft donor.

J is TRBJ2-1 and V is TRBV19; the D gene could be TRBD1 or TRBD2 (5 bases each). This CDR3 has 15 amino acids. V was shortened by 2 bases and J by 5 bases, with 13 bases between the two germline ends. Germline V gives CDR1 LNHDA, CDR2 SQIVND (reference sequence). CDR3 bases: TGTGCCAGTAGTATATTGGGACCGCTTAACAATGAGCAGTTCTTC. The encoded protein is CASSILGPLNNEQFF.

This clonotype has only a few counts. The chain joins TRBV10-3 to TRBJ2-7; TRBD1 matches 10 bases. The germline V gene encodes CDR1 ENHRY and CDR2 SYGVKD. The CDR3 runs to 16 residues. V was clipped by 1 base and J by 3 bases; unmatched bases: 6. The CDR3 protein is CAISEYPGQGLYEQYF. The CDR3 nucleotides read TGTGCCATCAGTGAGTACCCGGGACAGGGGCTCTACGAGCAGTACTTC.

The chain couples TRBV27 to TRBJ2-5; D gene unclear. CDR1 is MNHEY, CDR2 SMNVEV, per germline (reference sequence). Trimming cost V 8 bases and J 4 bases, with 20 bases left between them. There are 15 residues in the CDR3. The CDR3: CASRPDGRLGETQYF. The CDR3 coding sequence is TGTGCCAGCCGTCCTGACGGGCGGCTGGGAGAGACCCAGTACTTC.

This clonotype was seen a handful of times. CDR3 loop: CASSLSTGGVDMETQYF. The CDR3 nucleotides read TGCGCCAGCAGCTTATCGACAGGGGGCGTTGATATGGAGACCCAGTACTTC. The chain uses TRBV5-1 and TRBJ2-5; 10 bases agree with TRBD1. CDR1 is SGHRS and CDR2 is YFSETQ in the germline V gene. V trimming: 2 bases; J trimming: 5 bases; junction bases outside the gene matches: 12. The CDR3 runs 17 residues.

A few counts support this clonotype. The DNA for the CDR3 is TGTGCCAGCAGCCGCGGACAGGAGGGCGGCTACACCTTC. Translating it yields CASSRGQEGGYTF. The chain carries TRBV7-2 and TRBJ1-2; 7 nucleotides agree with TRBD1. Germline values: CDR1 SGHTA, CDR2 FQGNSA. Trimming removed 5 bases from V and 8 bases from J; junction bases left unmatched: 8. There are 13 residues in the CDR3.

The chain combines TRBV20-1 with TRBJ2-7, with D possibly TRBD2 on 6 matching bases. Trimming shortened V by 4 bases and J by 1 base, and 17 bases separated the two germline ends. Germline assignment: CDR1 DFQATT and CDR2 SNEGSKA (reference sequence). The CDR3 is 15 residues long. The CDR3 sequence: CSATLGLMGSYEQYF. CDR3 nucleotide sequence: TGCAGTGCTACGCTGGGACTCATGGGATCCTACGAGCAGTACTTC.

This clonotype has a handful of counts. The V and J genes are TRBV24-1 and TRBJ2-5; 7 nucleotides match TRBD2. The CDR3 loop spans 14 amino acids. Per germline, CDR1 KGHDR and CDR2 SFDVKD. The V gene end was trimmed by 6 bases and the J gene end by 1 base; junction bases not matched to a gene: 4. The CDR3 here is CATSCLAVQETQYF. CDR3 coding DNA: TGTGCCACCAGTTGTCTAGCGGTCCAAGAGACCCAGTACTTC.